This T cell receptor (beta chain) stems from a study of blood T cell repertoires in COVID-19. Study overall: Samples taken during acute and convalescent COVID-19 were collected in the United States, Italy and Spain.

Sequencing was performed with immunoSEQ multiplex PCR; in TCRdb, only in-frame clones are kept and a portion is missing. The sample includes 250,000 to 350,000 clones, about nine tenths of them seen just once. The length of the CDR3 is 13 residues. Material for sequencing was peripheral blood. This chain links TRBV21-1 with TRBJ1-5; whether TRBD1, the table's D call, matches the DNA was not checked. TRBV21-1 is deemed a pseudogene. The clonotype comes from a woman younger than 45 with active or convalescent COVID-19. The CDR3 nucleotides read TGTGCCAGCAGCAAAAGGACACCCCAGCCCCAGCATTTT. Its protein product is CASSKRTPQPQHF.